Sequencing of this TCR beta chain was carried out in a study of molecular identifiers for immune sequencing clone quantification. Study-level background: For replicates, RNA isolated from about 20,000 or 100,000 naive CD8 cells was divided into five portions, of which four were sequenced.

Previously described methods and listed TCR primers were employed for the bulk TCR libraries. TCRdb independently ran MiXCR on the PCR reads; one entry per CDR3 protein. This sample has approximately 550,000 distinct CDR3 sequences; around a fifth occur once, and the top ten carry around 0.84%. Details on this clonotype: Antigen specificity is unknown.

Naive CD8 T cells were picked out by sorting for CD8+CD4-CCR7+CD45RA+. The CDR3 covers 16 residues. Germline loops: CDR1 LGHNT, CDR2 FRNRAP. Trimming removed 2 bases at V and 2 bases at J, with 15 bases between. Whole-study results and caveats: Under 1% of molecules in naive cells, but over 98% of effector molecules, belonged to clones above 20 RNA copies.

The J gene is TRBJ2-5, the V gene TRBV12-5; weak D call: TRBD1 (5 bases). The sample consisted of naive CD8+ T cells from blood, with Jurkat cell RNA spiked in. Subset here: FACS-sorted CD8+CD4-CCR7+CD45RA+ naive T cells. This clonotype originated in a human donor in good health. Some libraries in this study had Jurkat cell RNA spiked in. As DNA, the CDR3 is TGTGCTAGTGGTTTGTCCCCTAGTTCAGGGCAAGAGACCCAGTACTTC. This translates into CASGLSPSSGQETQYF.